The following is a T cell receptor (beta chain) sequence with its context. The germline CDR1 and CDR2 sequences are SGHDN and FVKESK. The CDR3 has 15 residues. Trimming removed 1 base from V and 5 bases from J, with 14 bases in between. The data were produced by immunoSEQ multiplex PCR, yet TCRdb's version contains in-frame clones alone and is incomplete. The repertoire holds roughly 51,000 clones, with about 90% as singletons. These data come from a study of T cell changes during pregnancy in multiple sclerosis. The chain joins TRBV14 to TRBJ2-5, with D maybe TRBD1 (6 bases). Sequenced material: CD4+ T cells from peripheral blood mononuclear cells, taken after pregnancy. This clonotype originated in a female donor in good health, enrolled as a control in a pregnancy study. This chain's CDR3 is CASSQGSQGPETQYF. Here the CDR3 DNA reads TGTGCCAGCAGCCAAGGGTCCCAGGGGCCGGAGACCCAGTACTTC.